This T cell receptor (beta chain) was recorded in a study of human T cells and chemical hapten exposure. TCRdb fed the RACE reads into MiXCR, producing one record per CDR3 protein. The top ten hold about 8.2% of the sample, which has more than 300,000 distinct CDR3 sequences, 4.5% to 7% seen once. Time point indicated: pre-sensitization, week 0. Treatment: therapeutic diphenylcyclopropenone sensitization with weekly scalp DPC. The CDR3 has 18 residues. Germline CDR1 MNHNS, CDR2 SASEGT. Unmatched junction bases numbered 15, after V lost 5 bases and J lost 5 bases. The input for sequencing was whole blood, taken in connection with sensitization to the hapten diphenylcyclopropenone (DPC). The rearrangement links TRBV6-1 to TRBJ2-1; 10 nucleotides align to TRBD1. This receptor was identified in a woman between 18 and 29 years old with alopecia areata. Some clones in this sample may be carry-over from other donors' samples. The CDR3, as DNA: TGTGCCAGCAGTCCAGACGGGACAGGGGTTGCAGGGGACAATGAGCAGTTCTTC. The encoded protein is CASSPDGTGVAGDNEQFF.